Listed here are 20 T cell receptor beta chains from one sample, sequenced in a study of OX40 agonist ivuxolimab in advanced cancers. The data were produced by immunoSEQ multiplex PCR, yet TCRdb's version contains in-frame clones alone and is incomplete. The profile covers tens of thousands of clones, with approximately 78% appearing a single time and roughly 0.69% taken by the ten largest. The sequences come from CD4+ or CD8+ T cells sorted from blood, collected in a trial of the OX40 agonist ivuxolimab. The receptors stem from an adult with an advanced solid tumor such as melanoma, head and neck, liver or kidney cancer.

This clone was seen ten or more times. This chain uses TRBV14 with TRBJ1-6, with TRBD1 identical over 7 bases. CDR1 SGHDN and CDR2 FVKESK come from the germline V gene. CDR3 length equals 14 residues. J lost 4 bases, V lost 7 bases, and 4 bases had no gene match. The CDR3 here is CASKQGLYNSPLHF. The CDR3 DNA reads as TGTGCCAGCAAACAGGGGCTTTATAATTCACCCCTCCACTTT.

CDR3 region: CASSMSGAGSSYEQYF. The CDR3 DNA sequence: TGTGCCAGTAGTATGTCGGGGGCAGGTTCTTCCTACGAGCAGTACTTC. This chain joins TRBV19 and TRBJ2-7, with D perhaps matching TRBD1 or TRBD2 (6 bases each). V was shortened by 3 bases and J by 1 base, with 16 bases between the two germline ends. The CDR3 runs 16 residues. Looked up from germline, CDR1 is LNHDA and CDR2 is SQIVND (reference sequence).

The V call is TRBV11-2, the J call TRBJ2-5; weak D call: TRBD2 (5 bases). The end of the DNA fits TRBJ2-7 better, so the J call may be wrong. The V gene's germline CDR1 is SGHAT and CDR2 FQNNGV. This CDR3 is 14 amino acids long. CDR3 region: CASSLTGKTYEQYF. The CDR3 nucleotides read TGTGCCAGCAGCTTAACCGGGAAGACCTACGAGCAGTACTTC.

The J gene is TRBJ1-1, the V gene TRBV9; D not resolved. CDR3 length: 13 residues. Germline CDR1 SGDLS, CDR2 YYNGEE. The V and J ends lost 1 base and 0 bases respectively, with 4 bases between them. In DNA form, the CDR3 reads TGTGCCAGCAGCGTAAGGATGAACACTGAAGCTTTCTTT. This sequence encodes CASSVRMNTEAFF.

V is TRBV27 and J is TRBJ1-6, with D unclear. V gave up 10 bases and J gave up 5 bases, with 15 bases separating them. The CDR3 totals 14 residues. Germline V gives CDR1 MNHEY, CDR2 SMNVEV (reference sequence). The CDR3 here is CATRGAAHNSPLHF. In DNA, the CDR3 is TGTGCCACCCGCGGAGCTGCCCATAATTCACCCCTCCACTTT.

About this clone: The final CDR3 position lacks the conserved phenylalanine or tryptophan, pointing to a likely read error. The rearrangement joins TRBV7-9 to TRBJ1-6; the D is unclear. The CDR3 covers 15 residues. The germline V gene has CDR1 SEHNR and CDR2 FQNEAQ (reference sequence). The germline V and J ends were trimmed by 0 bases and 0 bases, with 3 bases remaining between them. CDR3 in DNA: TGTGCCAGCAGCTTAGCGGGCTCCTATAATTCACCCCTCCACCTT. This encodes CASSLAGSYNSPLHL.

The V gene is TRBV6-5, the J gene TRBJ2-5, with TRBD2 matching 8 bases. The J segment lost 4 bases and the V segment lost 6 bases, leaving 7 bases of the junction unmatched. The CDR3 has 14 amino acids. CDR1 MNHEY and CDR2 SVGAGI come from the germline V gene. CDR3 sequence: CASRTGGPTETQYF. The CDR3 coding sequence is TGTGCCAGCAGAACGGGGGGGCCCACAGAGACCCAGTACTTC.

This chain uses TRBV7-8 with TRBJ2-2; TRBD2 agrees at 13 bases. The length of the CDR3 is 19 residues. V was pared by 5 bases and J by 0 bases, with 9 bases of the junction left unmatched. The germline CDR1 and CDR2 sequences are SGHVS and FQNEAQ. DNA for the CDR3: TGTGCCAGCAGCCTACGCCCACTAGCGGGGGGGACGAACACCGGGGAGCTGTTTTTT. Residues: CASSLRPLAGGTNTGELFF.

The V and J genes are TRBV5-1 and TRBJ1-6; TRBD1 is a possible D gene (5 bases). The CDR3 runs to 16 residues. V was clipped by 2 bases and J by 5 bases, with 14 bases between them. Germline CDR1 SGHRS, CDR2 YFSETQ. The DNA for the CDR3 is TGCGCCAGCAGCTTAAGTATAGGGGCTGATAATTCACCCCTCCACTTT. Its translation: CASSLSIGADNSPLHF.

In this sample, this clone turned up a few times. CDR3 in amino acids: CASRPVDRNSPLHF. The CDR3 coding sequence is TGTGCCAGCAGGCCCGTAGACAGGAACTCACCCCTCCACTTT. The chain employs TRBV6-6 and TRBJ1-6; possible D gene TRBD1, 6 bases. The germline CDR1 and CDR2 sequences are MNHNY and SVGAGI (reference sequence). V lost 6 bases and J 10 bases, leaving 16 bases between the germline ends. The CDR3 consists of 14 residues.

This CDR3 is CASSQDPGLAGGKDTQYF. CDR3 in DNA: TGTGCCAGCAGCCAGGACCCAGGACTAGCGGGGGGGAAAGATACGCAGTATTTT. The chain uses TRBV4-2 and TRBJ2-3; 15 positions agree with TRBD2. The germline V gene has CDR1 LGHNA and CDR2 YNFKEQ. The V segment lost 3 bases and the J segment 5 bases; nucleotides outside the gene matches: 9. There are 18 residues in the CDR3.

By its share, this clone is medium-sized. The J gene is TRBJ1-1, the V gene TRBV6-5; no clear D. Germline V gene data show CDR1 as MNHEY and CDR2 as SVGAGI. CDR3 length: 15 residues. The V end lost 0 bases, the J end lost 5 bases, and 13 bases lay between the germline ends. CDR3 in amino acids: CASSYSRRAATEAFF. The CDR3, as DNA: TGTGCCAGCAGTTACTCGCGGAGGGCGGCTACTGAAGCTTTCTTT.

This sequence joins TRBV11-2 and TRBJ2-3; 9 bases map to TRBD2. V shed 1 base and J 5 bases; nucleotides not matched to a gene: 13. This CDR3 comprises 18 residues. The germline V gene encodes CDR1 SGHAT and CDR2 FQNNGV. In nucleotides, the CDR3 is TGTGCCAGCAGCTTAGGGGTGGGTAGCGGGGGAGTTGGAGATACGCAGTATTTT. Its protein product is CASSLGVGSGGVGDTQYF.

V gene TRBV11-3 combines with J gene TRBJ2-2; perhaps TRBD2 as D (6 bases). The V gene's germline CDR1 is SGHNT and CDR2 YENEEA. V lost 1 base, J lost 6 bases, and 12 bases lay in between. The CDR3 consists of 15 residues. CDR3 loop: CASSLVFPGAGELFF. CDR3 DNA sequence: TGTGCCAGCAGCTTAGTCTTCCCGGGAGCCGGGGAGCTGTTTTTT.

This chain joins TRBV29-1 and TRBJ2-3, with D possibly matching TRBD2 (6 bases). Germline assignment: CDR1 SQVTM and CDR2 ANQGSEA. Trimming left V 6 bases short and J 5 bases short, with 15 bases between. The CDR3 runs to 13 residues. CDR3 region: CSVKTRFLDTQYF. The CDR3 nucleotides are TGCAGCGTCAAGACTAGGTTTTTAGATACGCAGTATTTT.

This chain connects TRBV7-9 to TRBJ1-3; possibly TRBD1 for D (5 bases). V lost 0 bases to trimming and J lost 0 bases, with 9 bases between them. The germline V gene encodes CDR1 SEHNR and CDR2 FQNEAQ (reference sequence). The CDR3 runs to 16 residues. CDR3 amino acids: CASSLAGTYSGNTIYF. The DNA of the CDR3 is TGTGCCAGCAGCTTAGCCGGGACTTACTCTGGAAACACCATATATTTT.

The CDR3 DNA reads as TGTGCCAGCAGCTTAACGGGGGGCCTCGGTTACTATGGCTACACCTTC. It is translated as CASSLTGGLGYYGYTF. V is TRBV7-3 and J is TRBJ1-2; perhaps TRBD1 as D (6 bases). Trimming stripped 0 bases from V and 3 bases from J, with 14 bases between. The CDR3 covers 16 residues. Germline assignment: CDR1 SGHTA and CDR2 FQGTGA. Looking up the rest from reference TRBV7-3 and TRBJ1-2 gives the full variable domain: GAGVSQTPSNKVTEKGKYVELRCDPISGHTALYWYRQSLGQGPEFLIYFQGTGAADDSGLPNDRFFAVRPEGSVSTLKIQRTERGDSAVYLCASSLTGGLGYYGYTFGSGTRLTVV.

V gene TRBV14 combines with J gene TRBJ2-5, with D perhaps TRBD1 (5 bases). Germline lookup yields CDR1 SGHDN and CDR2 FVKESK. The CDR3 sequence is 13 residues long. The V and J ends lost 2 bases and 5 bases respectively, with 9 bases between them. The CDR3 here is CASSQRTTETQYF. The CDR3 DNA sequence: TGTGCCAGCAGCCAAAGGACAACGGAGACCCAGTACTTC.

J is TRBJ2-7 and V is TRBV9, with 7 bases that match TRBD2. Trimming cost V 3 bases and J 3 bases; bases outside gene matches: 9. Germline lookup yields CDR1 SGDLS and CDR2 YYNGEE. The CDR3 runs to 15 residues. CDR3 in amino acids: CASSESGTFSYEQYF. The CDR3 DNA sequence: TGTGCCAGCAGCGAGAGCGGGACCTTCAGCTACGAGCAGTACTTC.

This clone occurred once. The genes are TRBV6-1 and TRBJ2-2, with 8 bases matching TRBD1. V shed 1 base, J shed 6 bases, and the junction held 4 bases outside the gene matches. Germline CDR1 and CDR2: MNHNS and SASEGT. The CDR3 runs 15 residues. The CDR3 nucleotides are TGTGCCAGCAGTGAAGGGACAGGGTTTTCCGGGGAGCTGTTTTTT. Protein sequence: CASSEGTGFSGELFF.